Listed below are T cell receptor beta chains from one sample, sequenced in a study of cytomegalovirus exposure and HLA in healthy donors. Data came from immunoSEQ multiplex PCR; TCRdb stores just in-frame clones and leaves some out. The table has around 200,000 clones, roughly four fifths seen once; the top ten hold around 2.8%. The specimen was PBMCs. The receptor source for this set is a woman between 18 and 30 years old in good health and CMV-seropositive. CDR3s include the opening cysteine and the closing phenylalanine or tryptophan. D genes are given only for firm matches. Part of the rows lack a size; the others show once, few, many or a class for expanded clones.

.,TRBJ2-5,TRBV11-2,.,CASSLPTQETQYF,TGTGCCAGCAGCCTGCCGACTCAAGAGACCCAGTACTTC
.,TRBJ2-1,TRBV29-1,TRBD1,CSIPGQNYIYNEQFF,TGCAGCATCCCGGGACAGAACTATATTTACAATGAGCAGTTCTTC
.,TRBJ2-1,TRBV18,.,CASSPSNEQFF,TGTGCCAGCTCACCGAGTAATGAGCAGTTCTTC
.,TRBJ2-2,TRBV2,.,CASIGGGLTGELFF,TGTGCCAGCATTGGGGGGGGCCTCACCGGGGAGCTGTTTTTT
few,TRBJ2-1,TRBV5-8,.,CASNNAEYNEQFF,TGTGCCAGCAATAATGCAGAATACAATGAGCAGTTCTTC
.,TRBJ2-3,TRBV5-1,TRBD2,CASSPAASGFIDTQYF,TGCGCCAGCAGCCCCGCGGCTAGCGGTTTCATAGATACGCAGTATTTT
.,TRBJ1-5,TRBV5-8,.,CASSSSQGTNQPQHF,TGTGCCAGCAGCTCCTCTCAGGGAACTAATCAGCCCCAGCATTTT
.,TRBJ2-5,TRBV5-4,TRBD2,CASSLFLAGQETQYF,TGTGCCAGCAGCTTGTTTCTAGCGGGCCAAGAGACCCAGTACTTC
.,TRBJ1-1,TRBV9,.,CASSVGQSPALNTEAFF,TGTGCCAGCAGCGTCGGACAATCACCCGCATTGAACACTGAAGCTTTCTTT
.,TRBJ2-3,TRBV27,TRBD1,CASSPIQTGRTDTQYF,TGTGCCAGCAGCCCCATCCAGACAGGGCGCACAGATACGCAGTATTTT
.,TRBJ1-3,TRBV11-2,.,CASSSLRGVSGNTIYF,TGTGCCAGCAGCTCCCTTCGCGGGGTCTCTGGAAACACCATATATTTT
.,TRBJ2-6,TRBV6-1,.,CASSEARGTGANVLTF,TGTGCCAGCAGTGAAGCAAGGGGGACCGGGGCCAACGTCCTGACTTTC
.,TRBJ1-5,TRBV27,.,CASSLEGRIQPQHF,TGTGCCAGCAGTTTGGAGGGGCGCATACAGCCCCAGCATTTT
.,TRBJ2-5,TRBV9,.,CASSVVGGALETQYF,TGTGCCAGCAGCGTAGTAGGGGGGGCCCTAGAGACCCAGTACTTC
.,TRBJ1-2,TRBV27,TRBD1,CASSSQQGVGGYTF,TGTGCCAGCAGTTCGCAACAGGGGGTTGGTGGCTACACCTTC
once,TRBJ2-3,TRBV5-4,.,CASSSIERASTDTQYF,TGTGCCAGCAGCTCGATAGAGCGGGCCAGCACAGATACGCAGTATTTT
.,TRBJ2-3,TRBV7-2,TRBD2,CASSLAGGASDTQYF,TGTGCCAGCAGCTTAGCCGGGGGGGCATCAGATACGCAGTATTTT
few,TRBJ2-7,TRBV7-2,.,CASTSTSGISYEQYF,TGTGCCAGCACCTCAACCTCAGGGATCTCCTACGAGCAGTACTTC
.,TRBJ2-5,TRBV7-2,TRBD2,CASRSTGGRETQYF,TGTGCCAGCAGGTCGACGGGGGGGCGAGAGACCCAGTACTTC